A selection of T cell receptor beta chains follows, all from one sample in a study of Graves' ophthalmopathy and Graves' hyperthyroidism. TCRdb reprocessed the multiplex PCR reads with MiXCR, giving one entry per CDR3 protein. Of around 670,000 distinct CDR3 sequences listed, 35% to 50% were seen once; the top ten hold 40% to 55%. The sequenced material came from peripheral blood. The receptors derive from an adult man with Graves' ophthalmopathy. The CDR3 runs from the conserved cysteine through the conserved F or W. D genes are given only for firm matches. Not every row has a clone size; where given, it reads once, few, many or a size class.

abundance: NA; j_gene: TRBJ1-5; v_gene: TRBV19; d_gene: NA; CDR3aa: CASSPRNSNQPQHF; CDR3nt: TGTGCCAGTAGTCCGAGGAATAGCAATCAGCCCCAGCATTTT
abundance: NA; j_gene: TRBJ2-5; v_gene: TRBV19; d_gene: NA; CDR3aa: CASSITQEYYETQYF; CDR3nt: TGTGCCAGTAGTATCACGCAGGAGTACTACGAGACCCAGTACTTC
abundance: NA; j_gene: TRBJ1-1; v_gene: TRBV7-9; d_gene: NA; CDR3aa: CASSLAGVDTEAFF; CDR3nt: TGTGCCAGCAGCCTGGCGGGGGTAGACACTGAAGCTTTCTTT
abundance: NA; j_gene: TRBJ2-7; v_gene: TRBV20-1; d_gene: NA; CDR3aa: CGGQGTYEQYF; CDR3nt: TGCGGTGGCCAGGGGACCTACGAGCAGTACTTC
abundance: NA; j_gene: TRBJ2-7; v_gene: TRBV30; d_gene: TRBD1; CDR3aa: CAWRAGTGGDEQYF; CDR3nt: TGTGCCTGGAGAGCTGGGACAGGGGGTGACGAGCAGTACTTC
abundance: NA; j_gene: TRBJ1-2; v_gene: TRBV10-3; d_gene: NA; CDR3aa: CAMGEGFLDGYTF; CDR3nt: TGTGCCATGGGGGAGGGATTTTTGGATGGCTACACCTTC
abundance: few; j_gene: TRBJ2-5; v_gene: TRBV9; d_gene: NA; CDR3aa: CASSYIGKKETQYF; CDR3nt: TGTGCCAGCAGTTATATTGGCAAAAAAGAGACCCAGTACTTC
abundance: few; j_gene: TRBJ1-4; v_gene: TRBV9; d_gene: NA; CDR3aa: CASSEVKGNEKLFF; CDR3nt: TGTGCCAGCAGTGAAGTCAAGGGTAATGAAAAACTGTTTTTT
abundance: few; j_gene: TRBJ2-2; v_gene: TRBV11-2; d_gene: TRBD1; CDR3aa: CASSLIDGGQGNTGELFF; CDR3nt: TGTGCCAGCAGCTTAATTGATGGGGGACAGGGGAACACCGGGGAGCTGTTTTTT
abundance: few; j_gene: TRBJ1-6; v_gene: TRBV10-3; d_gene: NA; CDR3aa: CASSYLGSSPLHF; CDR3nt: TGTGCCAGCAGTTACTTGGGGTCTTCACCCCTCCACTTT
abundance: few; j_gene: TRBJ2-2; v_gene: TRBV11-2; d_gene: NA; CDR3aa: CASSQPKGGRDPRWELFF; CDR3nt: TGTGCCAGCAGCCAACCTAAGGGGGGGAGAGACCCGCGTTGGGAGCTGTTTTTT
abundance: few; j_gene: TRBJ2-7; v_gene: TRBV7-9; d_gene: NA; CDR3aa: CASSQGFAESGEQYF; CDR3nt: TGCGCCAGCAGCCAAGGGTTTGCGGAATCGGGCGAGCAGTACTTC
abundance: NA; j_gene: TRBJ2-2; v_gene: TRBV25-1; d_gene: TRBD1; CDR3aa: CASSSGTAITGELFF; CDR3nt: TGTGCCAGCAGTTCCGGGACAGCTATCACCGGGGAACTGTTTTTT
abundance: NA; j_gene: TRBJ2-2; v_gene: TRBV20-1; d_gene: TRBD2; CDR3aa: CSASGRAWELFF; CDR3nt: TGCAGTGCTAGCGGGAGGGCGTGGGAGCTGTTTTTT
abundance: few; j_gene: TRBJ2-5; v_gene: TRBV19; d_gene: NA; CDR3aa: CATIKGTNGETQYF; CDR3nt: TGTGCCACTATAAAGGGGACAAACGGGGAGACCCAGTACTTC
abundance: NA; j_gene: TRBJ1-2; v_gene: TRBV14; d_gene: NA; CDR3aa: CASSQLGRGTNYGYTF; CDR3nt: TGTGCCAGCAGCCAATTGGGAAGGGGGACCAACTATGGCTACACCTTC
abundance: many; j_gene: TRBJ1-1; v_gene: TRBV29-1; d_gene: TRBD1; CDR3aa: CSVEMGQGEAFF; CDR3nt: TGCAGCGTTGAAATGGGACAGGGGGAAGCTTTCTTT
abundance: many; j_gene: TRBJ2-7; v_gene: TRBV7-6; d_gene: NA; CDR3aa: CASRPGQLSYEQYF; CDR3nt: TGTGCCAGCAGGCCGGGGCAGCTCTCCTACGAGCAGTACTTC
abundance: many; j_gene: TRBJ2-5; v_gene: TRBV24-1; d_gene: NA; CDR3aa: CATSDYKETQHF; CDR3nt: TGTGCCACCAGTGACTACAAGGAGACCCAGCACTTC
abundance: many; j_gene: TRBJ2-2; v_gene: TRBV7-3; d_gene: NA; CDR3aa: CASSFAKNTGELFF; CDR3nt: TGTGCCAGCAGCTTCGCCAAGAACACCGGGGAGCTGTTTTTT
abundance: NA; j_gene: TRBJ1-3; v_gene: TRBV19; d_gene: NA; CDR3aa: CATGAGNTIYF; CDR3nt: TGTGCCACCGGGGCTGGAAACACCATATATTTT
abundance: NA; j_gene: TRBJ1-2; v_gene: TRBV19; d_gene: TRBD1; CDR3aa: CASSIKGTAFNYGYTF; CDR3nt: TGTGCCAGTAGTATAAAAGGGACAGCGTTTAACTATGGCTACACCTTC
abundance: NA; j_gene: TRBJ2-7; v_gene: TRBV7-6; d_gene: TRBD2; CDR3aa: CASSLGELAGGNEQYF; CDR3nt: TGTGCCAGCAGCTTGGGAGAACTAGCGGGAGGCAATGAGCAGTACTTC
abundance: many; j_gene: TRBJ1-5; v_gene: TRBV19; d_gene: NA; CDR3aa: CASRRQVGQPQHF; CDR3nt: TGTGCCAGTAGGAGGCAGGTGGGTCAGCCCCAGCATTTT
abundance: NA; j_gene: TRBJ2-5; v_gene: TRBV20-1; d_gene: TRBD2; CDR3aa: CSASGLAGPQETQYF; CDR3nt: TGCAGTGCTAGTGGGCTAGCGGGCCCCCAAGAGACCCAGTACTTC
abundance: NA; j_gene: TRBJ2-7; v_gene: TRBV15; d_gene: NA; CDR3aa: CATSSVDGRGNEQYF; CDR3nt: TGTGCCACCAGCAGCGTTGATGGCAGGGGCAACGAGCAGTACTTC
abundance: many; j_gene: TRBJ2-7; v_gene: TRBV14; d_gene: NA; CDR3aa: CASSPGLNYEQYF; CDR3nt: TGTGCCAGCAGCCCGGGACTCAACTACGAGCAGTACTTC
abundance: few; j_gene: TRBJ2-5; v_gene: TRBV7-9; d_gene: NA; CDR3aa: CASKGSGAQETQYF; CDR3nt: TGTGCCAGCAAGGGGTCGGGCGCACAAGAGACCCAGTACTTC
abundance: many; j_gene: TRBJ2-7; v_gene: TRBV20-1; d_gene: NA; CDR3aa: CSARDSGRSYEQYF; CDR3nt: TGCAGTGCTAGGGACAGTGGGAGATCCTACGAGCAGTACTTC
abundance: few; j_gene: TRBJ2-2; v_gene: TRBV25-1; d_gene: NA; CDR3aa: CASSAGPRELFF; CDR3nt: TGCGCCAGCAGTGCTGGGCCGCGGGAGCTGTTTTTT
abundance: NA; j_gene: TRBJ1-6; v_gene: TRBV10-3; d_gene: NA; CDR3aa: CASSYNGRGNSPLHF; CDR3nt: TGTGCCAGCAGTTATAACGGACGGGGTAATTCACCCCTCCACTTT
abundance: NA; j_gene: TRBJ2-7; v_gene: TRBV19; d_gene: NA; CDR3aa: CASSTLPAQGNEQYF; CDR3nt: TGTGCCAGTAGTACTCTACCTGCTCAGGGGAACGAGCAGTACTTC
abundance: NA; j_gene: TRBJ1-2; v_gene: TRBV7-2; d_gene: NA; CDR3aa: CASSSPGGGGHGYTF; CDR3nt: TGTGCCAGCAGCTCGCCTGGCGGGGGAGGACATGGCTACACCTTC
abundance: few; j_gene: TRBJ1-3; v_gene: TRBV7-9; d_gene: TRBD1; CDR3aa: CASSLVGTGSGNTIYF; CDR3nt: TGTGCCAGCAGCTTAGTAGGGACAGGGTCTGGAAACACCATATATTTT
abundance: NA; j_gene: TRBJ1-5; v_gene: TRBV6-5; d_gene: NA; CDR3aa: CASSYGQVDHQPQHF; CDR3nt: TGTGCCAGCAGTTACGGGCAGGTCGACCATCAGCCCCAGCATTTT
abundance: NA; j_gene: TRBJ1-4; v_gene: TRBV2; d_gene: TRBD1; CDR3aa: CASSETGSQTGQGEKLFF; CDR3nt: TGTGCCAGCAGTGAAACGGGCAGTCAGACAGGGCAAGGAGAAAAACTGTTTTTT
abundance: NA; j_gene: TRBJ2-7; v_gene: TRBV10-3; d_gene: NA; CDR3aa: CATLGPDSYEQYF; CDR3nt: TGTGCCACCCTGGGCCCCGACTCCTACGAGCAGTACTTC
abundance: once; j_gene: TRBJ2-5; v_gene: TRBV10-3; d_gene: TRBD1; CDR3aa: CATEGATAQYF; CDR3nt: TGTGCCACCGAGGGGGCTACGGCCCAGTACTTC
abundance: many; j_gene: TRBJ1-2; v_gene: TRBV20-1; d_gene: NA; CDR3aa: CSVLHTGDYGYTF; CDR3nt: TGCAGTGTTCTCCATACAGGAGACTATGGCTACACCTTC
abundance: NA; j_gene: TRBJ1-1; v_gene: TRBV2; d_gene: NA; CDR3aa: CASGSGFTEAFF; CDR3nt: TGTGCCAGCGGTTCAGGGTTCACTGAAGCTTTCTTT
abundance: many; j_gene: TRBJ2-2; v_gene: TRBV29-1; d_gene: NA; CDR3aa: CSVEDRAGELFF; CDR3nt: TGCAGCGTTGAAGATCGGGCCGGGGAGCTGTTTTTT
abundance: NA; j_gene: TRBJ1-1; v_gene: TRBV10-1; d_gene: NA; CDR3aa: CASSGRTENTEAFF; CDR3nt: TGTGCCAGCTCAGGAAGGACAGAGAACACTGAAGCTTTCTTT
abundance: few; j_gene: TRBJ2-3; v_gene: TRBV29-1; d_gene: TRBD2; CDR3aa: CSDGTRGDTQYF; CDR3nt: TGCAGCGATGGGACTAGGGGAGATACGCAGTATTTT
abundance: NA; j_gene: TRBJ2-7; v_gene: TRBV12-3/TRBV12-4; d_gene: NA; CDR3aa: CASSQDGLTRKGEQYF; CDR3nt: TGTGCCAGCAGCCAAGATGGGTTGACTAGAAAGGGCGAGCAGTACTTC
abundance: NA; j_gene: TRBJ2-2; v_gene: TRBV9; d_gene: NA; CDR3aa: CASQGVPGELFF; CDR3nt: TGTGCCAGCCAAGGTGTTCCGGGGGAGCTGTTTTTT
abundance: NA; j_gene: TRBJ2-1; v_gene: TRBV29-1; d_gene: TRBD2; CDR3aa: CSVIRGVDYDEQFF; CDR3nt: TGCAGCGTTATCCGGGGGGTCGACTACGATGAGCAGTTCTTC
abundance: few; j_gene: TRBJ1-4; v_gene: TRBV7-2; d_gene: NA; CDR3aa: CASSLSSGSNEKLFF; CDR3nt: TGTGCCAGCAGCTTATCTTCAGGGTCTAATGAAAAACTGTTTTTT
abundance: NA; j_gene: TRBJ2-5; v_gene: TRBV2; d_gene: NA; CDR3aa: CASSRGDGFNQPQYF; CDR3nt: TGTGCCAGCAGCCGAGGGGACGGATTCAATCAGCCCCAGTACTTC